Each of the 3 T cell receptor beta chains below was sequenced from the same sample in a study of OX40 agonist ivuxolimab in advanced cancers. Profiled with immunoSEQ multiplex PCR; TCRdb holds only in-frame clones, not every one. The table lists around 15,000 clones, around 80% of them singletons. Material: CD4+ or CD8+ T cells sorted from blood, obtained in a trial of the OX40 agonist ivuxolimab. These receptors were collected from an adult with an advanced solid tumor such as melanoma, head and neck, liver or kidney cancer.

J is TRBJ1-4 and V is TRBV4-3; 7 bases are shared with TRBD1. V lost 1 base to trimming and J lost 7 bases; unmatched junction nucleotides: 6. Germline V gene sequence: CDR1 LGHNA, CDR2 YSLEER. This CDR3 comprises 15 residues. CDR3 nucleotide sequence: TGCGCCAGCAGCCAAGTGGGGCAGGGGGGTGAAAAACTGTTTTTT. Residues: CASSQVGQGGEKLFF.

CDR3 loop: CASSTPGTGQETQYF. In nucleotides, the CDR3 is TGTGCCAGCAGTACCCCCGGGACAGGGCAAGAGACCCAGTACTTC. The V gene is TRBV25-1, the J gene TRBJ2-5, with TRBD1 identical over 9 bases. Per the germline V gene, CDR1 is MGHDK and CDR2 is SYGVNS. Unmatched junction bases numbered 6, after V lost 5 bases and J lost 2 bases. This CDR3 has 15 amino acids.

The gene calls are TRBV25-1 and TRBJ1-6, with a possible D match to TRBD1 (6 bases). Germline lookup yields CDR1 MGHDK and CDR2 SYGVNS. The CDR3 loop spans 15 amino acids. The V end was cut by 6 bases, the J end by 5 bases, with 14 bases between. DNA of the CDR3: TGTGCCAGCAGGGACAGAACTCTAAATAATTCACCCCTCCACTTT. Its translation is CASRDRTLNNSPLHF.